This passage covers 18 T cell receptor beta chains from one sample sequenced in a study of T cell repertoires in cytomegalovirus infection. One entry per CDR3 protein, called by TCRdb with MiXCR from the reads. Of approximately 470,000 distinct CDR3 sequences listed, about 44% were seen once; the top ten hold roughly two fifths. For these receptors, no antigen is known. Sequences were derived from cultured PBMCs, sampled from culture after CMV antigen stimulation. The receptors were sampled from a human donor in good health (CMV status not recorded). Some clones in this sample may be carry-over from other donors' samples.

V gene TRBV7-2 combines with J gene TRBJ2-1, with TRBD1 identical over 7 bases. The germline V gene has CDR1 SGHTA and CDR2 FQGNSA. The CDR3 consists of 14 residues. The V and J ends lost 4 bases and 6 bases, in that order; junction bases with no gene match: 6. CDR3 sequence: CASSSDRVRNEQFF. The DNA of the CDR3 is TGTGCCAGCAGCTCAGACAGGGTTCGCAATGAGCAGTTCTTC.

The chain uses TRBV18 and TRBJ1-2, with a tentative D call TRBD1 (5 bases). V was pared by 2 bases and J by 5 bases, with 15 bases between. Per the germline V gene, CDR1 is KGHSH and CDR2 is LQKENI. The CDR3 runs 15 residues. DNA for the CDR3: TGTGCCAGCTCACCAAGGCAGGGCATCGAATATGGCTACACCTTC. It yields the protein CASSPRQGIEYGYTF.

This clonotype was counted a few times. The gene calls are TRBV7-2 and TRBJ2-1; the match to TRBD2 covers 12 bases. From germline, CDR1 is SGHTA and CDR2 FQGNSA. CDR3 length: 16 residues. V lost 5 bases and J lost 2; bases outside the gene matches: 4. CDR3 amino acids: CASSRRLAGAYNEQFF. CDR3 in DNA: TGTGCCAGCAGCCGAAGACTAGCGGGGGCCTACAATGAGCAGTTCTTC.

This clonotype was seen more than once but under ten times. This chain connects TRBV27 to TRBJ1-2, with D hard to call. This CDR3 has 14 residues. V lost 5 bases to trimming and J lost 1 base, with 11 bases between them. CDR1 and CDR2 from the germline V gene are MNHEY and SMNVEV (reference sequence). In DNA form, the CDR3 reads TGTGCCAGCAGTCGAATTGGGGTTAACTATGGCTACACCTTC. It translates to CASSRIGVNYGYTF.

The chain joins TRBV5-6 to TRBJ2-3; weak D call: TRBD1 (5 bases). The CDR3 spans 15 residues. Germline lookup yields CDR1 SGHDT and CDR2 YYEEEE. The ends were cut back, 2 bases at V and 5 bases at J, with 15 bases in the middle. The CDR3 DNA sequence: TGTGCCAGCAGCTTCCGTCAGACAGTTATAGATACGCAGTATTTT. Its protein product is CASSFRQTVIDTQYF.

This clonotype has just a few counts. At one end, the junction sequence differs from germline, possibly due to a read error. The chain employs TRBV12-3 or TRBV12-4 and TRBJ2-1; D uncertain. The CDR3 covers 11 residues. In DNA, the CDR3 is TGTGCCAGCAGCCAGGACCGCCTCCATGTCTTC. It yields the protein CASSQDRLHVF.

The DNA for the CDR3 is TGTGCCAGCAGCACAAAGCTTGGCGGGTTCACTGAGCAGTTCTTC. This gives the protein CASSTKLGGFTEQFF. The gene calls are TRBV7-2 and TRBJ2-1; a possible D gene is TRBD2 (5 bases). This CDR3 comprises 15 residues. V gave up 5 bases and J gave up 9 bases, with 20 bases separating them. Per the germline V gene, CDR1 is SGHTA and CDR2 is FQGNSA.

A few counts support this clonotype. V usage is TRBV28 and J usage is TRBJ2-5; TRBD2 aligns across 10 bases. The CDR3 consists of 14 residues. The germline V gene encodes CDR1 MDHEN and CDR2 SYDVKM. Germline trimming cut 7 bases from V and 5 bases from J; bases unmatched to any gene: 7. Here the CDR3 DNA reads TGTGCCAGCAAAAGCGGGGGGGCCCGGGAGACCCAGTACTTC. This sequence encodes CASKSGGARETQYF.

This chain joins TRBV7-2 and TRBJ1-2; tentatively, D is TRBD1 (6 bases). Germline V CDR1 and CDR2: SGHTA, FQGNSA. Trimming took 4 bases from V and 7 from J, leaving 16 bases between them. The CDR3 runs to 14 residues. The CDR3 nucleotides are TGTGCCAGCAGCTCCCAGCGGGGGGGCGGTGGCTACACCTTC. Amino acid sequence: CASSSQRGGGGYTF.

This chain connects TRBV20-1 to TRBJ1-6; maybe TRBD1 (6 bases). This CDR3 is 13 amino acids long. Trimming removed 6 bases at V and 4 bases at J, with 10 bases between. Germline loops: CDR1 DFQATT, CDR2 SNEGSKA (reference sequence). Written as DNA, the CDR3 is TGCAGTGCCCAGGGGCCTTATAATTCACCCCTCCACTTT. It specifies CSAQGPYNSPLHF.

The gene calls are TRBV6-1 and TRBJ2-7; D gene uncertain. This CDR3 is 14 amino acids long. Trimming removed 2 bases at V and 2 bases at J, with 10 bases between. In germline, CDR1 is MNHNS, CDR2 SASEGT. The CDR3 loop is CASSELVPAYEQYF. The CDR3 coding sequence is TGTGCCAGCAGTGAACTTGTCCCGGCCTACGAGCAGTACTTC.

This clonotype has at least ten counts. The V gene is TRBV7-2, the J gene TRBJ2-3; 8 bases agree with TRBD2. This CDR3 comprises 14 residues. J was trimmed by 6 bases and V by 5 bases; bases with no gene match: 7. Looked up from germline, CDR1 is SGHTA and CDR2 is FQGNSA. The CDR3 DNA sequence: TGTGCCAGCAGCCCCGGGGGGGCCCAGGATACGCAGTATTTT. It translates to CASSPGGAQDTQYF.

This sequence joins TRBV7-9 and TRBJ2-1; the D is unclear. The germline V and J ends were trimmed by 4 bases and 1 base, with 14 bases remaining between them. CDR3 length: 16 residues. Germline CDR1 and CDR2: SEHNR and FQNEAQ (reference sequence). In nucleotides, the CDR3 is TGTGCCAGCAGCTCCGTTCCCGACTCTTCCTACAATGAGCAGTTCTTC. Translated: CASSSVPDSSYNEQFF.

The chain couples TRBV3-1 to TRBJ2-7; D perhaps matches TRBD2 (6 bases). The CDR3 covers 14 residues. Germline CDR1 reads LGHDT; CDR2 reads YNNKEL (reference sequence). Trimming pared 4 bases from V and 2 bases from J, leaving 12 bases between. CDR3 loop: CASSPGTQAYEQYF. The CDR3 DNA reads as TGTGCCAGCAGCCCCGGGACTCAAGCCTACGAGCAGTACTTC.

The rearrangement uses TRBV6-8 and TRBJ2-7, with 7 bases that match TRBD2. Germline V gives CDR1 MNHGY, CDR2 SAAAGT. V shed 0 bases and J 2 bases; nucleotides not matched to a gene: 4. The CDR3 loop spans 15 amino acids. This chain's CDR3 is CASSYSAGWPYEQYF. The DNA of the CDR3 is TGTGCCAGCAGTTACTCAGCGGGGTGGCCCTACGAGCAGTACTTC.

There are a few counts of this clonotype. The chain is built from TRBV12-3 or TRBV12-4 and TRBJ2-1; 7 nucleotides match TRBD2. The junction had 9 bases not matched to a gene; V was cut back by 6 bases and J by 4 bases. The CDR3 has 15 residues. The CDR3 coding sequence is TGTGCCAGCAGCCCTACGGGGGGACCTTACAATGAGCAGTTCTTC. This sequence encodes CASSPTGGPYNEQFF.

The chain recombines TRBV12-3 or TRBV12-4 with TRBJ2-3; 16 nucleotides match TRBD2. This CDR3 spans 18 amino acids. With 4 bases clipped from V and 0 bases from J, the junction kept 4 bases outside the gene matches. DNA of the CDR3: TGTGCCAGCAGTTCAGGGACTAGCGGGGGGGTGAGCACAGATACGCAGTATTTT. Translated: CASSSGTSGGVSTDTQYF.

The gene calls are TRBV12-3 or TRBV12-4 and TRBJ1-1, with D tentatively TRBD1 (5 bases). The CDR3 sequence is 14 residues long. Deletions cut 3 bases from V and 6 bases from J, with 14 bases between. CDR3 in DNA: TGTGCCAGCAGTTTCGGTTCTGGGGCGGCTGAAGCTTTCTTT. It encodes CASSFGSGAAEAFF.